This T cell receptor (beta chain) was identified in a study of blood T cell repertoires in COVID-19. Clones were sequenced by immunoSEQ multiplex PCR, and TCRdb holds only the in-frame ones, with some missing. The sample carries about 180,000 clones, roughly four fifths recorded once. Germline CDR1 KGHDR, CDR2 SFDVKD. CDR3 length equals 15 residues. Trimming took 7 bases from V and 10 from J; bases not matched to a gene: 15. Sequenced: peripheral blood. The TCR sequence derives from a woman aged 70 to 79 with COVID-19, enrolled during active disease. The genes are TRBV24-1 and TRBJ2-1; 7 nucleotides agree with TRBD2. This CDR3 reads CATRGIKGRAGEQFF. DNA of the CDR3: TGTGCCACCAGGGGAATTAAGGGGAGGGCCGGGGAGCAGTTCTTC.